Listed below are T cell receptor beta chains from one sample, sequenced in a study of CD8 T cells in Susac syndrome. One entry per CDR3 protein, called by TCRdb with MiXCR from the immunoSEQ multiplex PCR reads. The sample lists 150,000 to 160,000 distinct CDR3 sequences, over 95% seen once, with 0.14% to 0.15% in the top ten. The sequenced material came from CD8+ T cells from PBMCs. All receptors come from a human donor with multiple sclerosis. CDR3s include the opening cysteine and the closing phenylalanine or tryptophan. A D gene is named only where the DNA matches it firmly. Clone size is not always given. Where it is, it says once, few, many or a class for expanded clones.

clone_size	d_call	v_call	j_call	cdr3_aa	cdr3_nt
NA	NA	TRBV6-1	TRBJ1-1	CASKDSNTEAFF	TGTGCCAGCAAGGACAGTAACACTGAAGCTTTCTTT
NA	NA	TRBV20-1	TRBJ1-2	CSARDPDMRGYTF	TGCAGTGCTAGGGACCCTGACATGAGGGGCTACACCTTC
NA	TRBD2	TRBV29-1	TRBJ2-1	CSVERGTSNEQFF	TGCAGCGTTGAAAGAGGGACTAGCAATGAGCAGTTCTTC
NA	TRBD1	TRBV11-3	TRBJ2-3	CASSSSRDRDTQYF	TGTGCCAGCAGCTCCAGCCGGGACAGGGATACGCAGTATTTT
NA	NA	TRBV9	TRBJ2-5	CASSVTPPGETQYF	TGTGCCAGCAGCGTGACCCCTCCAGGGGAGACCCAGTACTTC
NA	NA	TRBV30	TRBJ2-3	CAWNNDRETGTDTQYF	TGTGCCTGGAATAACGACCGGGAGACGGGCACAGATACGCAGTATTTT
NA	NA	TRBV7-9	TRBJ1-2	CASSNREGYTF	TGTGCCAGCAGTAACAGGGAAGGCTACACCTTC
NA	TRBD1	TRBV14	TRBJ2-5	CASSQWPGGEETQYF	TGTGCCAGCAGCCAATGGCCAGGGGGTGAAGAGACCCAGTACTTC
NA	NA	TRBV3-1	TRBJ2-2	CASSQDSGWELFF	TGTGCCAGCAGCCAGGACAGCGGGTGGGAGCTGTTTTTT
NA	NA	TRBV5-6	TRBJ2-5	CASSLGVRETQYF	TGTGCCAGCAGCTTGGGAGTTAGAGAGACCCAGTACTTC
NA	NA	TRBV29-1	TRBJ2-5	CSVEPDYPTLVTQYF	TGCAGCGTTGAACCGGACTACCCCACCCTCGTGACCCAGTACTTC
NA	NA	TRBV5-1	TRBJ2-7	CASSLWAGNNEQYF	TGCGCCAGCAGCCTGTGGGCAGGTAACAACGAGCAGTACTTC
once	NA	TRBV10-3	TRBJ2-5	CAIGTVAEDQETQYF	TGTGCCATCGGCACCGTAGCGGAAGACCAAGAGACCCAGTACTTC
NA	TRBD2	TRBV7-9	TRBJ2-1	CASSLAAGGPTYNEQFF	TGTGCCAGCAGCTTAGCGGCGGGGGGTCCTACCTACAATGAGCAGTTCTTC
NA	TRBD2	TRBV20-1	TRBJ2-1	CSARVGRGAILEQFF	TGCAGTGCTAGAGTTGGGCGGGGGGCCATACTTGAGCAGTTCTTC
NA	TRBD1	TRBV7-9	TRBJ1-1	CASSPRTGWATNTEAFF	TGTGCCAGCAGCCCCAGGACAGGGTGGGCGACGAACACTGAAGCTTTCTTT
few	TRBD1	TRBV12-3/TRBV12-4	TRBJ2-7	CASSPPGQTYEQYF	TGTGCCAGCAGTCCGCCGGGACAGACCTACGAGCAGTACTTC
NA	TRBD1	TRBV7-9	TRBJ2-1	CASSSGQGALDEQFF	TGTGCCAGCAGCTCGGGACAGGGGGCCCTGGATGAGCAGTTCTTC
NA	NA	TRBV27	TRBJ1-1	CATRTETYTEAFF	TGTGCCACCCGGACGGAAACTTACACTGAAGCTTTCTTT
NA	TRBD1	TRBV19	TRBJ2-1	CASSIGDRATYNEQFF	TGTGCCAGTAGTATAGGGGACAGGGCGACCTACAATGAGCAGTTCTTC
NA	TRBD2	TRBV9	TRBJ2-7	CASSASGGGTPYEQYF	TGTGCCAGCAGCGCCTCGGGGGGAGGGACCCCCTACGAGCAGTACTTC
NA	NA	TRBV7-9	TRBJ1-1	CASSLGSGYTEAFF	TGTGCCAGCAGCTTGGGATCGGGGTACACTGAAGCTTTCTTT